These 5 T cell receptor beta chains were all obtained from the same sample, sequenced in a study of shared clonotypes between healthy human individuals. Measured with immunoSEQ multiplex PCR; TCRdb has only the in-frame clones, and not every one. The repertoire holds hundreds of thousands of clones, approximately 79% seen once, with 1.5% to 2% in the top ten. The source material was memory CD4+ T cells sorted from blood. Regarding subset: CD45RA-negative fraction. The receptors here all came from a woman aged 25-40 years in good health.

This clone was detected many times. The chain couples TRBV28 to TRBJ1-1, with 10 bases that match TRBD1. This CDR3 region has 15 residues. CDR1 is MDHEN and CDR2 is SYDVKM in the germline V gene. The trim removed 4 bases at V and 3 bases at J, leaving 5 bases unmatched. The CDR3 loop reads CASSSGQGTDTEAFF. In DNA form, the CDR3 reads TGTGCCAGCAGTTCGGGACAGGGGACGGACACTGAAGCTTTCTTT.

The chain combines TRBV28 with TRBJ1-1; D perhaps matches TRBD1 (6 bases). Germline V gene sequence: CDR1 MDHEN, CDR2 SYDVKM. The CDR3 runs 15 residues. Trimming cost V 2 bases and J 0 bases, with 10 bases left between them. The CDR3 spells CASSLGGGVNTEAFF. In DNA, the CDR3 is TGTGCCAGCAGTTTAGGAGGGGGGGTGAACACTGAAGCTTTCTTT.

The CDR3: CASSIKGANTEAFF. The CDR3 coding sequence is TGTGCCAGTAGTATAAAAGGGGCGAACACTGAAGCTTTCTTT. The gene calls are TRBV19 and TRBJ1-1, with D possibly being TRBD1 (5 bases). Per germline, CDR1 LNHDA and CDR2 SQIVND (reference sequence). The CDR3 is 14 amino acids. V lost 2 bases, J lost 1 base, and 8 bases lay in between.

The chain has TRBV6-6 and TRBJ1-5; maybe TRBD1 (5 bases). Germline V gives CDR1 MNHNY, CDR2 SVGAGI (reference sequence). V lost 8 bases and J lost 0, with 17 bases in between. The CDR3 contains 16 residues. CDR3 protein: CASSRGVRGSNQPQHF. The CDR3 DNA is TGTGCCAGCTCGAGAGGGGTAAGGGGTAGCAATCAGCCCCAGCATTTT.

The V and J genes are TRBV5-1 and TRBJ1-1, with D tentatively TRBD1 (5 bases). The CDR3 contains 14 residues. Germline V lookup: CDR1 SGHRS, CDR2 YFSETQ. Trimming pared 5 bases from V and 1 base from J, leaving 12 bases between. In DNA form, the CDR3 reads TGCGCCAGCAGAGGGGCACGGCGGAACACTGAAGCTTTCTTT. Translated, it gives CASRGARRNTEAFF.